The source of this T cell receptor (beta chain) is a study of graft-versus-host responses after intestinal transplantation. A single count supports this clone. Its antigen is not identified. This CDR3 comprises 15 residues. Trimming removed 3 bases at V and 3 bases at J, with 10 bases between. CDR1 is SGDLS, CDR2 YYNGEE, per germline. The assay was immunoSEQ multiplex PCR, and TCRdb's table has in-frame clones only and misses some. The table lists 85,000 to 100,000 clones, about 92% of them singletons, with roughly 2% in the top ten. This receptor was taken from a human donor who received an intestinal transplant. V and J are TRBV9 and TRBJ2-6, with D possibly matching TRBD2 (6 bases). The sample consisted of unstimulated CD8+ T cells sorted from spleen or lymph node cells, taken before intestinal transplant. The CDR3 spells CASSAGEGGANVLTF. The CDR3 DNA is TGTGCCAGCAGCGCGGGGGAAGGTGGGGCCAACGTCCTGACTTTC.